The subject of this entry is one T cell receptor beta chain. TRB was amplified by touch-down multiplex PCR, primer pools A and B combined. TCRdb reprocessed the multiplex PCR reads; each CDR3 protein has one entry and no DNA is given. This specimen shows about 2,000 distinct CDR3 sequences; the ten leading clones hold roughly three fifths. This sample was included in a study of T cell clusters in autoimmune cytopenias. Study context: The median distinct TRB clonotype count was roughly 2,400 per sample, from a median 51,575 reads.

TRB amplification used roughly 250 ng of peripheral blood genomic DNA. These data also featured in a second study, about T cell repertoires in aging, cancer and after chemotherapy.

The source of this sequence is a human donor with an autoimmune cytopenia or autoimmune hepatitis (not recorded which). The sample comprised peripheral blood.

CDR3 in amino acids: CASSLAGVHEQYF. This chain connects TRBV5-1 to TRBJ2-7; TCRdb selects TRBD1, and the lack of DNA leaves this call unchecked. This CDR3 has 13 residues. CDR1 is SGHRS, CDR2 YFSETQ, per germline.